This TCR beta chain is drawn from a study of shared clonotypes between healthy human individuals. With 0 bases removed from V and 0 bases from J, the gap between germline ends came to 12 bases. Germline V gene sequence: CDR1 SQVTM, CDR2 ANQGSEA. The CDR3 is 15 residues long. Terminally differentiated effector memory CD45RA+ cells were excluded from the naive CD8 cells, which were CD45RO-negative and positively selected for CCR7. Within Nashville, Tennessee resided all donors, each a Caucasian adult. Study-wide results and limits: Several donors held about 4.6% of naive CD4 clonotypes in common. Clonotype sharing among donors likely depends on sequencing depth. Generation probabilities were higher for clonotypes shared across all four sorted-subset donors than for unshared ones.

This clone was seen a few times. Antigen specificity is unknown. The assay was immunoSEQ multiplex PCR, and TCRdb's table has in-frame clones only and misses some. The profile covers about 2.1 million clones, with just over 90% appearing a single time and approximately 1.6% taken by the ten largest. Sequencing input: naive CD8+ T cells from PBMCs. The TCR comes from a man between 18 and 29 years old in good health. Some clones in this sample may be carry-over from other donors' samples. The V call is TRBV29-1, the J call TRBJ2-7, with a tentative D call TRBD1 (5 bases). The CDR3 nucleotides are TGCAGCGTTGAAGAGGGGCACAGGAACTCCTACGAGCAGTACTTC. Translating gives CSVEEGHRNSYEQYF.